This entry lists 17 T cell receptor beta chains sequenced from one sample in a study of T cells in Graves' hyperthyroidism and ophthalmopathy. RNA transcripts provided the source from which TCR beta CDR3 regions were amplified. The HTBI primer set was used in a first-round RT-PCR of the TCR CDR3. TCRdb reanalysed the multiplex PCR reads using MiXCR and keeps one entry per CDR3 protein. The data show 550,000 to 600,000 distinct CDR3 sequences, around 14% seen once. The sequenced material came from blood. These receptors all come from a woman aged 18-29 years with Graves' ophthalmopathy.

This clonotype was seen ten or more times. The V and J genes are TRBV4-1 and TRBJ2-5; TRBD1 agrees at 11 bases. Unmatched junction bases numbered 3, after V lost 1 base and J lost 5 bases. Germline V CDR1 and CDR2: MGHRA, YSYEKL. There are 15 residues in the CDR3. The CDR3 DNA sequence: TGCGCCAGCAGCCAAGGGACAGGGGGCCGTGAGACCCAGTACTTC. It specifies CASSQGTGGRETQYF.

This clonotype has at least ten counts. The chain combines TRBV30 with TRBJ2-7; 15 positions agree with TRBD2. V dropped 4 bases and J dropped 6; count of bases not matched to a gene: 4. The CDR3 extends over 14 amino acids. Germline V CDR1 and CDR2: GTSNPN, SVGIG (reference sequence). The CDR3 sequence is CAWTPGLAGGEQYF. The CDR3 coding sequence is TGTGCCTGGACTCCGGGACTAGCGGGAGGCGAGCAGTACTTC.

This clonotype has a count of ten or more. CDR3 sequence (DNA): TGTGCCAGCAGCTTCCTGATAAGTCACAATGAGCAGTTCTTC. It translates to CASSFLISHNEQFF. The chain links TRBV7-2 to TRBJ2-1; D is unclear. Germline CDR1 SGHTA, CDR2 FQGNSA. Trimming shortened V by 3 bases and J by 5 bases, and 11 bases separated the two germline ends. The CDR3 spans 14 residues.

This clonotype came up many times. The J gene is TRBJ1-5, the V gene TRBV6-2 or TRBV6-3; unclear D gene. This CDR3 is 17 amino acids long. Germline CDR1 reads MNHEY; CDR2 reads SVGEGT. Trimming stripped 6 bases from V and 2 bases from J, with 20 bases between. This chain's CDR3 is CASRPPESRRRNQPQHF. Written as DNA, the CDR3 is TGTGCCAGCAGACCCCCAGAGTCCAGGAGACGCAATCAGCCCCAGCATTTT.

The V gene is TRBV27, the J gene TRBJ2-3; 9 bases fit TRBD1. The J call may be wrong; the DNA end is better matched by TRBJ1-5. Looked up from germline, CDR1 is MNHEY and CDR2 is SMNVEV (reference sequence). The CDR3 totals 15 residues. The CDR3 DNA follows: TGTGCCAGCAGTATCGGGACAGGGACCACAGATACGCAGCATTTT. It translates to CASSIGTGTTDTQHF.

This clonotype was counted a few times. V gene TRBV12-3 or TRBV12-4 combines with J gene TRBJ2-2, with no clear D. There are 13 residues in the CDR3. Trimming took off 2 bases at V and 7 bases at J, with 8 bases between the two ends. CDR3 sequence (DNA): TGTGCCAGCAGTTTAATTCCGGGCGGGGAGCTGTTTTTT. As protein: CASSLIPGGELFF.

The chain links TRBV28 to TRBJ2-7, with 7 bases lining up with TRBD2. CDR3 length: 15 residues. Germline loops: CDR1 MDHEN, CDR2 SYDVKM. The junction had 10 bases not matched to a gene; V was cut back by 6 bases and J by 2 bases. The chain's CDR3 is CASSGSGITPYEQYF. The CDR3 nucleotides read TGTGCCAGCAGCGGAAGCGGGATTACTCCCTACGAGCAGTACTTC.

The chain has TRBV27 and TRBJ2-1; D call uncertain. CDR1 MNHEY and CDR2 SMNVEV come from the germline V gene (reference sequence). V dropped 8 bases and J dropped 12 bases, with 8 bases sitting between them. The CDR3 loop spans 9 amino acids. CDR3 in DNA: TGTGCCAGCTTTTTCGGGCAGTTCTTC. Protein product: CASFFGQFF.

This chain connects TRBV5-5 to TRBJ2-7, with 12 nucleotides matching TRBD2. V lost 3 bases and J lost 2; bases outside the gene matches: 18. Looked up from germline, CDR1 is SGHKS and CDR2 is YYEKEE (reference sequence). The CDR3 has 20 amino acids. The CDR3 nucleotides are TGTGCCAGCAGCTCCTTACCCCTCCGACTAGCGGGAGCAGGCGCCTACGAGCAGTACTTC. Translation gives CASSSLPLRLAGAGAYEQYF.

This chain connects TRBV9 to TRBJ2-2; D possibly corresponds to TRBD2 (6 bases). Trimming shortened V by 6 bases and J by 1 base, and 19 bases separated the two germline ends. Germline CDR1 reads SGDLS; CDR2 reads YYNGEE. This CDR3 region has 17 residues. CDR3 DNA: TGTGCCAGCAACACCCAAAGCATGGGACTGAACACCGGGGAGCTGTTTTTT. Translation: CASNTQSMGLNTGELFF.

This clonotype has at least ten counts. CDR3 in DNA: TGTGCCAGCCTTAGGGCGGGGCGGGAGACCCAGTACTTC. Its translation: CASLRAGRETQYF. V is TRBV28 and J is TRBJ2-5, with D maybe TRBD2 (6 bases). This CDR3 has 13 residues. CDR1 is MDHEN and CDR2 is SYDVKM in the germline V gene. V was cut by 8 bases and J by 5 bases, with 15 bases left in between.

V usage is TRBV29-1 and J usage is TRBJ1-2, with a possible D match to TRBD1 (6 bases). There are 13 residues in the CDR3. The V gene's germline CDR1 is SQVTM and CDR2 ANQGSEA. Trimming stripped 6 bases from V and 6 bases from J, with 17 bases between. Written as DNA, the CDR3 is TGCAGCGTCCTGGACAGTTGGAAAGATGGCTACACCTTC. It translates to CSVLDSWKDGYTF.

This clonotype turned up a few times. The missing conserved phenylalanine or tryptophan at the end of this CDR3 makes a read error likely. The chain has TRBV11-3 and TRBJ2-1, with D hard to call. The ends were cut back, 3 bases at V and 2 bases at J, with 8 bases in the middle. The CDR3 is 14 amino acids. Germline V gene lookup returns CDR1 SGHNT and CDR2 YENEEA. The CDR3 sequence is CASSLSRAYNEQFL. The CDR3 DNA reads TGTGCCAGCAGCTTGTCTAGAGCCTACAATGAGCAGTTCCTC.

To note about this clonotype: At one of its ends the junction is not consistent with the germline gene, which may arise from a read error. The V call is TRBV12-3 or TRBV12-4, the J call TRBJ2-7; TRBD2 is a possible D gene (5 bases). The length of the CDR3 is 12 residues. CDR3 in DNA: TGTGCCGGCAGTTTAGCGATCTACGAGCAGTACTTC. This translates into CAGSLAIYEQYF.

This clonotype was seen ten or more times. In DNA form, the CDR3 reads TGTGCCAGCAGTTCCCCCGGGACTAGCGGGAGAGTAATCCCCAATGAGCAGTTCTTC. It translates to CASSSPGTSGRVIPNEQFF. The chain recombines TRBV27 with TRBJ2-1; TRBD2 matches 14 bases. V shed 4 bases, J shed 6 bases, and the junction held 14 bases outside the gene matches. Germline V gives CDR1 MNHEY, CDR2 SMNVEV (reference sequence). This CDR3 spans 19 amino acids.

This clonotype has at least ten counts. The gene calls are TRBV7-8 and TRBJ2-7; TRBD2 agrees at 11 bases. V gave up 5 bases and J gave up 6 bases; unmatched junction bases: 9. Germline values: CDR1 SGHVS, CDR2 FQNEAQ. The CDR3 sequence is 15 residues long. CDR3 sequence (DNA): TGTGCCAGCAGCCCTCGGAGACTAGCGGGACTCGAGCAGTACTTC. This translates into CASSPRRLAGLEQYF.

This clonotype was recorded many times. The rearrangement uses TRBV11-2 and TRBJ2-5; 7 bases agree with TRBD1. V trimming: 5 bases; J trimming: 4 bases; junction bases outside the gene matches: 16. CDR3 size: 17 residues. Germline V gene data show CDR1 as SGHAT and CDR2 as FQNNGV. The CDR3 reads CASSIVGRTGGRETQYF. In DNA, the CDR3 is TGTGCCAGCAGCATAGTGGGTCGGACAGGTGGGCGAGAGACCCAGTACTTC.